The T cell receptor (beta chain) described here comes from a study of blood T cell repertoires in COVID-19. The overall study: From T cells, B-cell-depleted T cells, or PBMCs came the material, which was cDNA or gDNA.

The repertoire was sequenced with immunoSEQ multiplex PCR; TCRdb's copy has only in-frame clones and lacks some. The repertoire holds under 200,000 clones, with approximately 81% as singletons. Self-reported history from a screening survey and questionnaire set each donor's cohort. This clone appeared once. V gave up 4 bases and J gave up 6 bases, with 13 bases separating them. Germline CDR1 reads GTSNPN; CDR2 reads SVGIG (reference sequence). The CDR3 totals 13 residues. V and J are TRBV30 and TRBJ2-4; D is unclear. Specimen: PBMCs or T cells enriched from blood (not recorded which). The clonotype originates from a middle-aged woman with acute COVID-19. CDR3 DNA sequence: TGTGCCTGGACGAGTGATAGATTAAACATTCAGTACTTC. Amino acid sequence: CAWTSDRLNIQYF. Full variable domain (missing parts from reference TRBV30 and TRBJ2-4): SQTIHQWPATLVQPVGSPLSLECTVEGTSNPNLYWYRQAAGRGLQLLFYSVGIGQISSEVPQNLSASRPQDRQFILSSKKLLLSDSGFYLCAWTSDRLNIQYFGAGTRLSVL.